This T cell receptor beta chain comes out of a study of control samples from healthy donors and cancer patients. Data came from immunoSEQ multiplex PCR; TCRdb stores just in-frame clones and leaves some out. The sample lists roughly 170,000 clones, roughly 93% occurring once. V lost 3 bases, J lost 1 base, and 7 bases lay in between. This CDR3 is built from 13 residues. Germline V gives CDR1 SGDLS, CDR2 YYNGEE. The material sequenced was blood. The origin of this receptor is a young man in good health. The chain has TRBV9 and TRBJ1-1; D perhaps matches TRBD1 (5 bases). The CDR3 region has the DNA TGTGCCAGCAGCGAGGGGAGGAACACTGAAGCTTTCTTT. It yields the protein CASSEGRNTEAFF. Full variable domain (rest looked up from reference TRBV9 and TRBJ1-1): DSGVTQTPKHLITATGQRVTLRCSPRSGDLSVYWYQQSLDQGLQFLIQYYNGEERAKGNILERFSAQQFPDLHSELNLSSLELGDSALYFCASSEGRNTEAFFGQGTRLTVV.